This T cell receptor (beta chain) is from a study of T cells after yellow fever vaccination. Overall study results and limits: Among all clonotypes, a small share was observed in both CD4 and CD8 compartments. Secondary responses were weaker yet peaked faster, day 5 versus 15.

Each CDR3 protein gets one entry after TCRdb re-called the 5' RACE reads with MiXCR. The sample lists more than 95,000 distinct CDR3 sequences, more than 5.5% occurring once. This CDR3 comprises 20 residues. Germline CDR1 SGDLS, CDR2 YYNGEE. V lost 3 bases and J lost 5; bases outside the gene matches: 20. In its sample, this clonotype was seen many times. What it binds is not known. The V and J genes are TRBV9 and TRBJ2-1; 10 bases map to TRBD2. Here the sequenced sample was CD4+ T cells sorted from PBMCs, taken approximately 40 days after the first yellow fever vaccination. This TCR was sampled from a man younger than 35 who received the YFV17D yellow fever vaccine. The CDR3: CASSAKSKWGSGGDNNEQFF. The CDR3, as DNA: TGTGCCAGCAGCGCCAAATCTAAGTGGGGAAGCGGGGGGGATAACAATGAGCAGTTCTTC. The whole variable domain, filled in from reference TRBV9 and TRBJ2-1, reads DSGVTQTPKHLITATGQRVTLRCSPRSGDLSVYWYQQSLDQGLQFLIQYYNGEERAKGNILERFSAQQFPDLHSELNLSSLELGDSALYFCASSAKSKWGSGGDNNEQFFGPGTRLTVL.